Reported below is one TCR beta chain. Its target antigen remains unknown. Qualities for individual bases were not recorded, and no much larger clone is one base off. This sample is drawn from a study of cytomegalovirus exposure and HLA in healthy donors (dated by TCRdb to the late 2010s). Background for the entire study: According to a later analysis, one platform produced both the 120 validation repertoires and the approximately 670 repertoires of the first cohort. The study was designed to test whether signatures of past pathogen exposure could be identified by cataloging public T cell receptors. Along with the roughly 610-subject first cohort, a separate validation cohort of over 90 different subjects was used. High-throughput TCR immunosequencing, statistical association of individual TCRs with disease status, and machine learning were combined to predict cytomegalovirus infection status. Results the study describes overall, beyond this receptor: Subsequent analysis determined that TCRs grouped into clusters in the first cohort also showed a tendency toward co-occurrence across the roughly 120 validation repertoires, and about 93% of cluster scores exceeded 0. In vitro tests confirmed that a few of the cytomegalovirus-associated TCR beta chains recognize cytomegalovirus antigens. In both the original and validation cohorts, the classifier was reported to diagnose cytomegalovirus status with high specificity and sensitivity. The validation cohort had no HLA typing available for a later analysis, so co-occurrence within that cohort was assessed over all 130 or so repertoires. Most TCR sequences were observed very rarely across donors, whereas some public TCRs were present in many individuals. According to the authors, the approach could potentially be generalized to other disease states and immunological phenotypes. The study gave a list of 150 to 200 TCR beta chains associated with cytomegalovirus.

Library generation was performed with the immunoSEQ multiplex PCR assay. In the original analysis: A statistical classification framework was developed to diagnose cytomegalovirus status using the catalog of TCR beta chain sequences. This immuneACCESS table, as held by TCRdb, lists in-frame sequences with V and J called but not all clones. Of the missing ones, under half trace to an unresolved V gene in checked studies; the others have no known cause. V, J and clone size are those of that table, while D and trimming were read from the DNA. The sample includes 120,000 to 150,000 clones, with approximately 89% observed a single time. Clones ranked in the top ten supply about 0.65% of the sample. Donors formed part of the validation cohort, which comprised 120 subjects and was distinct from the first cohort of 670 or so subjects. This clonotype was obtained from a man aged 18 to 30 in good health and CMV-seronegative. Sequencing was carried out using PBMCs.

The DNA reads as follows: TGTGCCAGCAGCCTCCTTACCTCCGGGTCGTACAATGAGCAGTTCTTC. It translates to CASSLLTSGSYNEQFF. The V and J genes are TRBV27 and TRBJ2-1, with the identity of the D gene unclear. V and J lose 6 bases and 4 bases, and a span of 19 bases separates them. The CDR3 holds 16 amino acids from the cysteine to the phenylalanine. Solely the CDR3 DNA is kept, with 48 bases framed from the first base. CDR1 and CDR2 (MNHEY, SMNVEV) derive from the germline V gene (reference sequence).